The source of this T cell receptor (beta chain) is a study of CD8 T cells in Susac syndrome. Study-wide results and caveats: The study conceded that its TCR sequencing and HLA analysis involved relatively few individuals.

RNA, at about 0.45 to 1 ug, was reverse transcribed with random hexamers. The TCR beta CDR3 was amplified by immunoSEQ multiplex PCR across 54 Vbeta, 13 Jbeta. TCRdb ran MiXCR on the immunoSEQ multiplex PCR reads and lists one entry per CDR3 protein. The table lists around 160,000 distinct CDR3 sequences, around 93% of them singletons. To note about this clonotype: Its target is unknown.

The sequenced target, TCR beta, came from blood CD8+ and CD4+ T cells. This TCR came from a human donor in good health. What was sequenced was CD4+ T cells from PBMCs.

This CDR3 reads CASSSLAGESSPENTIYF. The CDR3 nucleotides read TGTGCCAGCAGCTCACTCGCAGGAGAATCGTCTCCTGAAAACACCATATATTTT. The chain has TRBV7-9 and TRBJ1-3; no clear D gene. The CDR3 has 18 residues. Germline CDR1 SEHNR, CDR2 FQNEAQ (reference sequence). Trimming stripped 4 bases from V and 6 bases from J, with 25 bases between.